This T cell receptor (beta chain) appears in the sequencing data of a study of OX40 agonist ivuxolimab in advanced cancers. Measured with immunoSEQ multiplex PCR; TCRdb has only the in-frame clones, and not every one. Found here are 80,000 or so clones, 90% of them singletons; the top ten hold approximately 2%. Germline CDR1 is SGHDT and CDR2 is YYEEEE. Deletions cut 5 bases from V and 12 bases from J, with 15 bases between. The CDR3 loop spans 11 amino acids. Patients were ineligible given autoimmune disease history or systemic immunosuppression. The TCR sequence derives from an adult with an advanced solid tumor such as melanoma, head and neck, liver or kidney cancer. Sequenced material: CD4+ or CD8+ T cells sorted from blood, taken in a trial of the OX40 agonist ivuxolimab. V gene TRBV5-6 combines with J gene TRBJ2-7; D tentatively fits TRBD1 or TRBD2 (6 bases each). The CDR3 nucleotides read TGTGCCAGCAGGACCCCACGGGGGCCGTACTTC. Amino acids: CASRTPRGPYF.